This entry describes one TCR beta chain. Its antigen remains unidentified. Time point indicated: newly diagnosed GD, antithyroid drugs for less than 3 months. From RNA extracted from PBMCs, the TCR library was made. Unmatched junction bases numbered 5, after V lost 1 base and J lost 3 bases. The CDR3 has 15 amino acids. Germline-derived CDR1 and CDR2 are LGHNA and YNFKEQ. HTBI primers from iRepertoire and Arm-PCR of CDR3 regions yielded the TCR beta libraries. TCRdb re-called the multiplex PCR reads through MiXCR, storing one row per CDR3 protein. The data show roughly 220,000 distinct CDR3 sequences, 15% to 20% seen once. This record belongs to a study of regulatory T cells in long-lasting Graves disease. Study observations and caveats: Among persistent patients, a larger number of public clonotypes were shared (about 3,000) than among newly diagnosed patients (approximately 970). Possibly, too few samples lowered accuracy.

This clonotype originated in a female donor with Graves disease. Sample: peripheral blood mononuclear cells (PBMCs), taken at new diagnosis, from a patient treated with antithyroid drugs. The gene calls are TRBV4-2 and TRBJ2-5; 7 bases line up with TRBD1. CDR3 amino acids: CASSQARGGKETQYF. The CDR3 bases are TGTGCCAGCAGCCAAGCCAGAGGGGGCAAAGAGACCCAGTACTTC.